This TCR beta chain was obtained from a study of high-grade serous ovarian cancer treatment subgroups. Overall study: Samples averaged 14,192 reads and thousands of unique TCR beta rearrangements.

Profiled with immunoSEQ multiplex PCR; TCRdb holds only in-frame clones, not every one. Here the sample spans about 9,000 clones, 60% to 80% being singletons. This CDR3 region has 16 residues. Between the trimmed V and J ends, which lost 0 bases and 3 bases, there was a span of 12 bases. Germline V gene data show CDR1 as LNHDA and CDR2 as SQIVND (reference sequence). Tumor tissue was taken before any definitive surgery or chemotherapy was given. Findings of the study overall: Repertoire analysis covered CDR3 alone, not CDR1 or CDR2. TCR clonal relatedness correlated positively with neoantigen level.

A remark on this clone: Its antigen is unidentified.

This chain joins TRBV19 and TRBJ1-3, with D perhaps TRBD1 (5 bases). This TCR derives from a human donor with high-grade serous ovarian cancer. The sequenced material came from tumor tissue. The DNA for the CDR3 is TGTGCCAGTAGTATAGATCAGGCAGGACATGGAAACACCATATATTTT. The encoded protein is CASSIDQAGHGNTIYF.